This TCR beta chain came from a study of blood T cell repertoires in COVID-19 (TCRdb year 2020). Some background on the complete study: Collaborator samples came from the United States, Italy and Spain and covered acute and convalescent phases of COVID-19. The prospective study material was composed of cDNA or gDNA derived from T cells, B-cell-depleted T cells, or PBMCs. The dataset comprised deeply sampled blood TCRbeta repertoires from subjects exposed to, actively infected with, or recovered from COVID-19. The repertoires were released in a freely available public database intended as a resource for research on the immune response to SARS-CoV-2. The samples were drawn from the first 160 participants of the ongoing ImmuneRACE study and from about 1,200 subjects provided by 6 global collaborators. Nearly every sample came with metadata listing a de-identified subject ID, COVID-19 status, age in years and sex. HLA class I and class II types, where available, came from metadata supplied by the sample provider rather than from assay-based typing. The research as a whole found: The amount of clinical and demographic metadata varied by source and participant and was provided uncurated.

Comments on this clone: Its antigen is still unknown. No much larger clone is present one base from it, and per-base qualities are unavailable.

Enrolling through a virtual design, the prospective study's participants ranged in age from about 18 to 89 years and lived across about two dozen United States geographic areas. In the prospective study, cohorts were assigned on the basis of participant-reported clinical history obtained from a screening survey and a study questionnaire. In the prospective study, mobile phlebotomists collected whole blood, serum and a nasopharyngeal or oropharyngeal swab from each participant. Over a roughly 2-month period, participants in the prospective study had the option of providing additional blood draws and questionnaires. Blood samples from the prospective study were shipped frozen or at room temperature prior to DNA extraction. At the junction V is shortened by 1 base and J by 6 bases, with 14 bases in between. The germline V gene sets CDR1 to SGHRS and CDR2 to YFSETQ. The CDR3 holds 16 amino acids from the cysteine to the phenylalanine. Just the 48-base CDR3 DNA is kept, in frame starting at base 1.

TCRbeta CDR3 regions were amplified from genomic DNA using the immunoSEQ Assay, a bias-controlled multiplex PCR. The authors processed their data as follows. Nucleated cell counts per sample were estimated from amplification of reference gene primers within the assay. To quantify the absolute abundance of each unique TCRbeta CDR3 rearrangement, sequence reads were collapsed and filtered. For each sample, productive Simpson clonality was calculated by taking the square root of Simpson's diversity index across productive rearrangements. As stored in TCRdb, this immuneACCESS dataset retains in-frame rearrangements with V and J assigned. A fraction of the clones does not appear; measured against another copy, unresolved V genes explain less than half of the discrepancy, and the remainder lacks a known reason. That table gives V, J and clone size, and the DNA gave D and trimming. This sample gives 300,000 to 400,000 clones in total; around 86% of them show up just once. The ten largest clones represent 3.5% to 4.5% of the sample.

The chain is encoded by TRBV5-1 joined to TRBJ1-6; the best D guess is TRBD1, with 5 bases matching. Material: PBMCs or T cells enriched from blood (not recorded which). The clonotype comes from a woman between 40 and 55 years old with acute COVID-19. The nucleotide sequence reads TGCGCCAGCAGCTTGAGACTTAGGACAACTAATTCACCCCTCCACTTT. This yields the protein CASSLRLRTTNSPLHF. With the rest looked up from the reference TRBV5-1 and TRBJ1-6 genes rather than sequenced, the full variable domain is KAGVTQTPRYLIKTRGQQVTLSCSPISGHRSVSWYQQTPGQGLQFLFEYFSETQRNKGNFPGRFSGRQFSNSRSEMNVSTLELGDSALYLCASSLRLRTTNSPLHFGNGTRLTVT.